A single sample gave rise to the 15 T cell receptor beta chains below, sequenced in a study of OX40 agonist ivuxolimab in advanced cancers. Method: immunoSEQ multiplex PCR; TCRdb's copy keeps in-frame clones and lacks some. The sample records about 22,000 clones, around 84% being singletons. This sample comprised CD4+ or CD8+ T cells sorted from blood, obtained in a trial of the OX40 agonist ivuxolimab. The receptors here all came from an adult with an advanced solid tumor such as melanoma, head and neck, liver or kidney cancer.

The chain carries TRBV19 and TRBJ2-7, with D perhaps given as TRBD1 or TRBD2 (5 bases each). V was shortened by 5 bases and J by 3 bases, with 17 bases between the two germline ends. CDR1 is LNHDA, CDR2 SQIVND, per germline (reference sequence). The CDR3 extends over 15 amino acids. The CDR3 loop is CASSSRGLDYYEQYF. The CDR3 DNA reads as TGTGCCAGTAGTTCCCGGGGCCTTGACTACTACGAGCAGTACTTC.

The chain employs TRBV27 and TRBJ1-4; D may be TRBD1 (6 bases). Deletions cut 2 bases from V and 8 bases from J, with 9 bases between. The CDR3 extends over 13 amino acids. Germline lookup yields CDR1 MNHEY and CDR2 SMNVEV (reference sequence). CDR3 loop: CASSLAGTEKLFF. The CDR3 nucleotides are TGTGCCAGCAGTTTAGCCGGGACAGAAAAACTGTTTTTT.

The chain recombines TRBV27 with TRBJ2-5, with no clear D. The J call may be wrong; the DNA end is better matched by TRBJ2-7. This CDR3 is 14 amino acids long. Germline V gives CDR1 MNHEY, CDR2 SMNVEV (reference sequence). DNA of the CDR3: TGTGCCAGCAGTTTAAGTCCAGGTTTACCCGAGCAGTACTTC. Protein sequence: CASSLSPGLPEQYF.

This rearrangement joins TRBV7-8 to TRBJ1-1; 9 bases fit TRBD1. V dropped 4 bases and J dropped 0; count of bases not matched to a gene: 6. Germline assignment: CDR1 SGHVS and CDR2 FQNEAQ. The CDR3 extends over 16 amino acids. The CDR3 DNA follows: TGTGCCAGCAGCTACCGGGACAGGGACCTGAACACTGAAGCTTTCTTT. Its translation: CASSYRDRDLNTEAFF.

This chain uses TRBV6-1 with TRBJ2-6, with D possibly being TRBD1 (6 bases). Per the germline V gene, CDR1 is MNHNS and CDR2 is SASEGT. V gave up 1 base and J gave up 0 bases, with 13 bases separating them. The CDR3 loop spans 18 amino acids. The CDR3 loop reads CASSEVRTAISGANVLTF. In nucleotides, the CDR3 is TGTGCCAGCAGTGAAGTGCGGACAGCGATCTCTGGGGCCAACGTCCTGACTTTC.

The J gene is TRBJ1-1, the V gene TRBV30, with D unresolved. Germline V gives CDR1 GTSNPN, CDR2 SVGIG (reference sequence). Deletions cut 3 bases from V and 0 bases from J, with 8 bases between. The CDR3 has 13 residues. The CDR3 region has the DNA TGTGCCTGGAGGGGCAACCTGAACACTGAAGCTTTCTTT. Protein sequence: CAWRGNLNTEAFF. Looking up the rest from reference TRBV30 and TRBJ1-1 gives the full variable domain: SQTIHQWPATLVQPVGSPLSLECTVEGTSNPNLYWYRQAAGRGLQLLFYSVGIGQISSEVPQNLSASRPQDRQFILSSKKLLLSDSGFYLCAWRGNLNTEAFFGQGTRLTVV.

This clone was seen only a few times. The CDR3 is CASRENRGIPVPLRRRSKYNEQFF. In DNA, the CDR3 is TGTGCCAGTAGGGAGAACAGGGGAATCCCCGTTCCACTAAGAAGGCGTTCTAAATACAATGAGCAGTTCTTC. The V gene is TRBV19, the J gene TRBJ2-1; 7 nucleotides align to TRBD1. Germline CDR1 LNHDA, CDR2 SQIVND (reference sequence). This CDR3 comprises 24 residues. V was clipped by 6 bases and J by 4 bases; unmatched bases: 36. Full variable domain (missing parts from reference TRBV19 and TRBJ2-1): DGGITQSPKYLFRKEGQNVTLSCEQNLNHDAMYWYRQDPGQGLRLIYYSQIVNDFQKGDIAEGYSVSREKKESFPLTVTSAQKNPTAFYLCASRENRGIPVPLRRRSKYNEQFFGPGTRLTVL.

J is TRBJ2-6 and V is TRBV4-2, with D possibly being TRBD2 (6 bases). V lost 0 bases to trimming and J lost 4 bases, with 16 bases between them. CDR3 length: 18 residues. CDR1 LGHNA and CDR2 YNFKEQ come from the germline V gene. The DNA for the CDR3 is TGTGCCAGCAGCCAAGATACGGGGAGGCACTGGGGGGCCAACGTCCTGACTTTC. Its protein product is CASSQDTGRHWGANVLTF.

The chain recombines TRBV28 with TRBJ2-1; TRBD1 matches at 8 bases. CDR3 length: 15 residues. V was clipped by 2 bases and J by 8 bases; unmatched bases: 8. Germline assignment: CDR1 MDHEN and CDR2 SYDVKM. CDR3 loop: CASSLRAGGSDEQFF. Written as DNA, the CDR3 is TGTGCCAGCAGTTTAAGGGCAGGGGGCTCGGATGAGCAGTTCTTC. The whole variable domain, filled in from reference TRBV28 and TRBJ2-1, reads DVKVTQSSRYLVKRTGEKVFLECVQDMDHENMFWYRQDPGLGLRLIYFSYDVKMKEKGDIPEGYSVSREKKERFSLILESASTNQTSMYLCASSLRAGGSDEQFFGPGTRLTVL.

The chain couples TRBV5-5 to TRBJ2-1; 9 nucleotides match TRBD2. Germline V gene sequence: CDR1 SGHKS, CDR2 YYEKEE (reference sequence). The CDR3 is 15 amino acids. Losses at the gene ends were 4 bases for V and 0 bases for J; bases not matched to a gene: 2. This chain's CDR3 is CASSGSGSSYNEQFF. Here the CDR3 DNA reads TGTGCCAGCAGCGGTAGCGGGAGCTCCTACAATGAGCAGTTCTTC.

The rearrangement joins TRBV11-2 to TRBJ2-2; D is unclear. CDR3 length: 14 residues. V was clipped by 3 bases and J by 2 bases, with 7 bases between them. The germline V gene has CDR1 SGHAT and CDR2 FQNNGV. In DNA, the CDR3 is TGTGCCAGCAGCTTGGGCAGTAACACCGGGGAGCTGTTTTTT. It is translated as CASSLGSNTGELFF.

As to this clone: The junction shows a germline mismatch at one end, possibly a read error. The gene calls are TRBV7-3 and TRBJ1-5, with D unresolved. The germline V gene encodes CDR1 SGHTA and CDR2 FQGTGA. This CDR3 has 12 amino acids. CDR3 sequence (DNA): TGTGCCAGCACCTTACCGGGTCAGCCCCAGCATTTT. Translating it yields CASTLPGQPQHF.

This chain connects TRBV10-2 to TRBJ2-2; D remains ambiguous. Germline lookup yields CDR1 WSHSY and CDR2 SAAADI. This CDR3 has 11 residues. V was clipped by 3 bases and J by 6 bases, with 2 bases between them. CDR3 amino acids: CASSDPGELFF. DNA for the CDR3: TGCGCCAGCAGTGACCCCGGGGAGCTGTTTTTT.

The genes are TRBV5-4 and TRBJ2-2; D is unresolved. Trimming took off 3 bases at V and 2 bases at J, with 8 bases between the two ends. CDR3 length: 14 residues. Per the germline V gene, CDR1 is SGHNT and CDR2 is YYREEE (reference sequence). The CDR3 DNA reads TGTGCCAGCAGCTCAACACGAAACACCGGGGAGCTGTTTTTT. Its protein is CASSSTRNTGELFF.

V and J are TRBV28 and TRBJ1-1, with 7 bases matching TRBD1. The CDR3 is made up of 14 amino acids. V lost 5 bases to trimming and J lost 0 bases; unmatched junction nucleotides: 3. Germline V lookup: CDR1 MDHEN, CDR2 SYDVKM. The chain's CDR3 is CASSGDRLNTEAFF. The CDR3 bases are TGTGCCAGCAGTGGGGACAGACTGAACACTGAAGCTTTCTTT.